The clone carrying this TCR beta chain appeared a few times. This specimen comes from a study of blood T cell repertoires in COVID-19. Study-wide context: From the United States, Italy and Spain came samples of acute and convalescent COVID-19.

CDR3 length: 17 amino acids. V lost 0 bases to trimming and J lost 2 bases; unmatched junction nucleotides: 4. Germline CDR1 MNHEY, CDR2 SMNVEV (reference sequence). Source study methods: How many nucleated cells were present was estimated from reference gene primer amplification. Only in-frame clones appear in the TCRdb table, and some are missing; sequencing was by immunoSEQ multiplex PCR. That table furnishes V, J and clone size, whereas the DNA furnished D and trimming. The table has 250,000 to 350,000 clones, 70% to 90% seen once. Enrollees, about 18 to 89 years old, lived in around 23 US areas. Each participant's cohort was designated according to participant-reported clinical history.

Sample: PBMCs or T cells enriched from blood (not recorded which). The sequence derives from a woman aged 30 to 39 who had recovered from COVID-19. J is TRBJ2-1 and V is TRBV27, with 10 bases aligning to TRBD2. The CDR3 spells CASSLSLGTSAYNEQFF. The CDR3, as DNA: TGTGCCAGCAGTTTATCGTTAGGGACTAGCGCCTACAATGAGCAGTTCTTC.